This passage covers 15 T cell receptor beta chains from one sample sequenced in a study of blood T cell repertoires in COVID-19. The repertoire was sequenced with immunoSEQ multiplex PCR; TCRdb's copy has only in-frame clones and lacks some. The sample includes a few hundred thousand clones, 85% to 90% seen only once; the top ten take 10%. The material sequenced was PBMCs or T cells enriched from blood (not recorded which). All receptors derive from a woman aged 50 to 60 who had recovered from COVID-19.

This chain links TRBV5-6 with TRBJ1-1; perhaps TRBD1 as D (5 bases). From germline, CDR1 is SGHDT and CDR2 YYEEEE. V was pared by 4 bases and J by 0 bases, with 13 bases between. This CDR3 is 15 amino acids long. CDR3 DNA sequence: TGTGCCAGCAGCCTTCCGACAGAGGTGAACACTGAAGCTTTCTTT. This encodes CASSLPTEVNTEAFF.

The V gene is TRBV7-8, the J gene TRBJ1-2; TRBD1 is a possible D gene (6 bases). CDR1 and CDR2 from the germline V gene are SGHVS and FQNEAQ. Deletions cut 5 bases from V and 4 bases from J, with 23 bases between. The CDR3 runs 17 residues. This chain's CDR3 is CASSPSPTGIMVYGYTF. CDR3 sequence (DNA): TGTGCCAGCAGCCCCTCCCCTACAGGGATTATGGTCTATGGCTACACCTTC.

The chain combines TRBV5-8 with TRBJ1-1, with 7 bases matching TRBD1. V lost 4 bases and J lost 5; bases outside the gene matches: 2. The CDR3 extends over 12 amino acids. Germline-derived CDR1 and CDR2 are SGHTS and YDEGEE. CDR3 DNA: TGTGCCAGCAGCGACAGGGTGACTGAAGCTTTCTTT. It is translated as CASSDRVTEAFF.

The rearrangement links TRBV6-1 to TRBJ2-3; TRBD1 matches 8 bases. With 1 base clipped from V and 4 bases from J, the junction kept 7 bases outside the gene matches. The CDR3 extends over 16 amino acids. From germline, CDR1 is MNHNS and CDR2 SASEGT. The CDR3 coding sequence is TGTGCCAGCAGTGAAGGGCAGGGGGCCGGCGCAGATACGCAGTATTTT. Protein product: CASSEGQGAGADTQYF.

The chain links TRBV6-2 or TRBV6-3 to TRBJ2-1, with D possibly being TRBD2 (6 bases). The CDR3 is 15 residues long. CDR1 is MNHEY, CDR2 SVGEGT, per germline. Trimming shortened V by 2 bases and J by 6 bases, and 14 bases separated the two germline ends. The CDR3 DNA follows: TGTGCCAGCAGTTACGGAGCGGTGGGGGGCAATGAGCAGTTCTTC. This encodes CASSYGAVGGNEQFF.

CDR3 in amino acids: CSVATSGGITDTQYF. In DNA form, the CDR3 reads TGCAGCGTTGCGACTAGCGGGGGCATCACAGATACGCAGTATTTT. The V gene is TRBV29-1, the J gene TRBJ2-3; 12 nucleotides match TRBD2. Germline CDR1 reads SQVTM; CDR2 reads ANQGSEA. Losses at the gene ends were 4 bases for V and 2 bases for J; bases not matched to a gene: 4. The CDR3 has 15 residues.

This chain links TRBV2 with TRBJ2-1, with 9 positions matching TRBD1. The CDR3 length is 12 residues. CDR1 and CDR2 (germline): SNHLY, FYNNEI. V was pared by 6 bases and J by 7 bases, with 1 base of the junction left unmatched. CDR3 nucleotides: TGTGCCAGCAGGGGACAGGGAAATGAGCAGTTCTTC. Amino acids: CASRGQGNEQFF.

The chain combines TRBV27 with TRBJ1-2, with 7 positions matching TRBD1. CDR1 and CDR2 (germline): MNHEY, SMNVEV (reference sequence). The CDR3 spans 18 residues. Trimming took 6 bases from V and 2 from J; bases not matched to a gene: 18. CDR3 protein: CASRGEVGADRRNYGYTF. CDR3 coding DNA: TGTGCCAGCAGGGGGGAGGTTGGGGCGGACAGGCGAAACTATGGCTACACCTTC.

This clone turned up a few times. The genes are TRBV18 and TRBJ2-2; 10 nucleotides agree with TRBD2. CDR3 length equals 15 residues. Germline CDR1 is KGHSH and CDR2 is LQKENI. The trim removed 3 bases at V and 5 bases at J, leaving 3 bases unmatched. CDR3 nucleotide sequence: TGTGCCAGCTCACCGCTAGCGGGGGAAACCGGGGAGCTGTTTTTT. Protein sequence: CASSPLAGETGELFF.

The genes are TRBV12-5 and TRBJ1-3; maybe TRBD1 (5 bases). Germline V lookup: CDR1 LGHNT, CDR2 FRNRAP. V lost 2 bases, J lost 0 bases, and 11 bases lay in between. CDR3 length: 16 amino acids. The CDR3 nucleotides are TGTGCTAGTGGTTTGACGGGGGGAAACTCTGGAAACACCATATATTTT. It translates to CASGLTGGNSGNTIYF.

The chain uses TRBV6-1 and TRBJ1-4; 7 nucleotides align to TRBD1. Germline V gives CDR1 MNHNS, CDR2 SASEGT. With V trimmed by 0 bases and J by 9 bases, 13 bases remained unmatched. CDR3 length equals 17 residues. CDR3 coding DNA: TGTGCCAGCAGTGAAGCGAAAAATACAGGGGTCATCAAAAAACTGTTTTTT. Protein sequence: CASSEAKNTGVIKKLFF.

J is TRBJ1-2 and V is TRBV28; no firm D call. The V and J ends lost 3 bases and 4 bases respectively, with 12 bases between them. This CDR3 spans 14 amino acids. Germline V gives CDR1 MDHEN, CDR2 SYDVKM. As DNA, the CDR3 is TGTGCCAGCAGTTTGGTCAGTAGCGGCTATGGCTACACCTTC. Protein: CASSLVSSGYGYTF.

This clone was observed once. The rearrangement links TRBV7-9 to TRBJ1-1, with a weak D call TRBD1 (6 bases). Per the germline V gene, CDR1 is SEHNR and CDR2 is FQNEAQ (reference sequence). The length of the CDR3 is 16 residues. Trimming stripped 5 bases from V and 0 bases from J, with 16 bases between. CDR3 DNA sequence: TGTGCCAGCAGCCGCATCGGGGAGGGGGTGAACACTGAAGCTTTCTTT. Translating it yields CASSRIGEGVNTEAFF.

The chain has TRBV11-1 and TRBJ1-2, with 9 positions matching TRBD1. The ends lost 4 bases at V and 8 bases at J; junction bases unmatched: 8. The germline V gene has CDR1 SGHAT and CDR2 FQDESV (reference sequence). The CDR3 runs to 14 residues. CDR3 nucleotides: TGTGCCAGCAGCTCCGGACAGGGGAGGAGCGGCTACACCTTC. Protein product: CASSSGQGRSGYTF. Supplemented by reference TRBV11-1 and TRBJ1-2, the full variable domain reads EAEVAQSPRYKITEKSQAVAFWCDPISGHATLYWYRQILGQGPELLVQFQDESVVDDSQLPKDRFSAERLKGVDSTLKIQPAELGDSAMYLCASSSGQGRSGYTFGSGTRLTVV.

Comment on this clone: One end of the junction is discordant with germline, which a read error may explain. This chain joins TRBV7-7 and TRBJ2-1, with D perhaps TRBD1 (5 bases). This CDR3 spans 15 amino acids. From germline, CDR1 is SSHAT and CDR2 FNYEAQ (reference sequence). DNA of the CDR3: TGTGCTAGCAGCTTAGAATTCACAGGTAACAATGAGCAGTTCTTC. It yields the protein CASSLEFTGNNEQFF.